The rows below give T cell receptor beta chains drawn from one sample of a study of blood T cell repertoires in COVID-19. Sequencing was performed with immunoSEQ multiplex PCR; in TCRdb, only in-frame clones are kept and a portion is missing. The sample has about 370,000 clones, roughly 90% seen once. Sequenced material: peripheral blood. These receptors all come from a woman under 40 with COVID-19, enrolled during active disease. Both conserved end residues are part of each CDR3. Fields, in order: D gene, J gene, V gene, clone size, CDR3 protein, CDR3 DNA. The D gene is left open where the match is weak. For some rows the clone size is stated as once, few or many, or as a class when expanded; others skip it.

NA TRBJ1-5 TRBV4-3 NA CASSSHVLGGNSNQPQHF TGCGCCAGCAGCTCCCATGTCCTGGGGGGGAATAGCAATCAGCCCCAGCATTTT
NA TRBJ1-5 TRBV6-2/TRBV6-3 NA CASSPQANNQPQHF TGTGCCAGCAGTCCACAGGCGAACAATCAGCCCCAGCATTTT
TRBD1 TRBJ2-1 TRBV5-1 once CASSLGGTGPYNEQFF TGCGCCAGCAGCTTGGGCGGGACAGGGCCCTACAATGAGCAGTTCTTC
NA TRBJ2-5 TRBV7-2 NA CASSQGKEETQYF TGTGCCAGCAGCCAGGGAAAGGAAGAGACCCAGTACTTC
NA TRBJ1-1 TRBV6-5 NA CASSSSVVTEAFF TGTGCCAGTTCCTCGAGTGTGGTTACTGAAGCTTTCTTT
NA TRBJ2-3 TRBV29-1 NA CSVESGTDTQYF TGCAGCGTTGAATCGGGCACAGATACGCAGTATTTT
TRBD1 TRBJ1-2 TRBV6-5 NA CASSSNRGPAYGYTF TGTGCCAGCAGTTCTAACAGGGGGCCAGCCTATGGCTACACCTTC
NA TRBJ2-6 TRBV7-6 NA CASSLQGISSGANVLTF TGTGCCAGCAGCTTACAGGGGATAAGTTCTGGGGCCAACGTCCTGACTTTC
TRBD1 TRBJ1-3 TRBV2 NA CASRQGPGQGPGNTIYF TGTGCCAGCAGGCAAGGACCGGGACAGGGTCCAGGAAACACCATATATTTT
TRBD1 TRBJ1-1 TRBV6-4 NA CASSDGDRGRKDTEAFF TGTGCCAGCAGTGACGGGGACAGGGGGCGTAAGGACACTGAAGCTTTCTTT
TRBD1 TRBJ1-6 TRBV18 NA CASSPRPTGEDSPLHF TGTGCCAGCTCACCACGCCCGACAGGGGAGGATTCACCCCTCCACTTT
NA TRBJ2-7 TRBV6-6 NA CASSLYLWSSYEQYF TGTGCCAGCAGCCTATACCTCTGGAGCTCCTACGAGCAGTACTTC
NA TRBJ2-1 TRBV3-1/TRBV3-2 NA CASSGSRGSSYNEQFF TGTGCCAGCAGCGGATCGAGGGGGAGCTCCTACAATGAGCAGTTCTTC
NA TRBJ2-3 TRBV27 NA CASSRGTSKAQYF TGTGCCAGCAGCCGGGGAACTAGTAAAGCGCAGTATTTT
TRBD2 TRBJ2-7 TRBV9 NA CASSERWGGSSYEQYF TGTGCCAGCAGCGAGCGATGGGGGGGTAGCTCCTACGAGCAGTACTTC
TRBD2 TRBJ2-1 TRBV25-1 NA CASHAGVGEQFF TGTGCCAGCCATGCGGGGGTCGGTGAGCAGTTCTTC
TRBD2 TRBJ2-5 TRBV7-2 NA CASSLVQLAGTETQYF TGTGCCAGCAGCTTAGTCCAGCTAGCGGGAACAGAGACCCAGTACTTC
NA TRBJ2-7 TRBV4-2 NA CASSHVRGDEQYF TGTGCCAGCAGCCACGTCAGGGGCGACGAGCAGTACTTC